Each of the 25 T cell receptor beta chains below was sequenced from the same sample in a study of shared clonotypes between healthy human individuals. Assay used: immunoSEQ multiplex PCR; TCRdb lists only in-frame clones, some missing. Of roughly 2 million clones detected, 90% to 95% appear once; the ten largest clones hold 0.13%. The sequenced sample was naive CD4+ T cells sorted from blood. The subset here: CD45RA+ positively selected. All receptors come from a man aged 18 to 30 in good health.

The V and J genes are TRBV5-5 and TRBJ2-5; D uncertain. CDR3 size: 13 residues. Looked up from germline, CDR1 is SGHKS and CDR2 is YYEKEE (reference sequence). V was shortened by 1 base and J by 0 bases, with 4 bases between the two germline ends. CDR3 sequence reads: CASSLLYQETQYF. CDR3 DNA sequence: TGTGCCAGCAGCTTGCTGTACCAAGAGACCCAGTACTTC.

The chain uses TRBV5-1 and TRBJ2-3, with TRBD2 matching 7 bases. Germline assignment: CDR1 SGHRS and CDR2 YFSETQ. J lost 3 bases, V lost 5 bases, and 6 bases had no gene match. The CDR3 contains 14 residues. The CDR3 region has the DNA TGCGCCAGCAGATCGGGAGGTAATACAGATACGCAGTATTTT. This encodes CASRSGGNTDTQYF.

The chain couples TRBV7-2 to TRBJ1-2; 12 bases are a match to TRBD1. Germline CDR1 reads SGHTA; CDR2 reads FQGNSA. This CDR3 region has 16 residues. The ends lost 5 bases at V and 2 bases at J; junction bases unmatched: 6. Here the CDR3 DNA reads TGTGCCAGCAGCCGGGACGGGACAGGGGGCAACTATGGCTACACCTTC. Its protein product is CASSRDGTGGNYGYTF. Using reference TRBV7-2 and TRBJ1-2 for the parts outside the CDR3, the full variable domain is GAGVSQSPSNKVTEKGKDVELRCDPISGHTALYWYRQSLGQGLEFLIYFQGNSAPDKSGLPSDRFSAERTGGSVSTLTIQRTQQEDSAVYLCASSRDGTGGNYGYTFGSGTRLTVV.

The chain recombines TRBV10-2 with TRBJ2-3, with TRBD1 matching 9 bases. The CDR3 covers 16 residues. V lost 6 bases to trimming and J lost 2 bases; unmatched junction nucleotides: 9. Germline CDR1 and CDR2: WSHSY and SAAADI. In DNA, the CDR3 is TGCGCCAGCAGACGGGACAGGGCCCTTCCCACAGATACGCAGTATTTT. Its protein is CASRRDRALPTDTQYF.

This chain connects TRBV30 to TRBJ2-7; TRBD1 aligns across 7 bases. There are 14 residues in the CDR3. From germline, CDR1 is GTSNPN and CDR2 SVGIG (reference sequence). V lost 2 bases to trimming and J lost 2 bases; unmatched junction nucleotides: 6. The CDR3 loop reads CAWSYTGVTYEQYF. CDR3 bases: TGTGCCTGGAGTTATACAGGGGTTACCTACGAGCAGTACTTC.

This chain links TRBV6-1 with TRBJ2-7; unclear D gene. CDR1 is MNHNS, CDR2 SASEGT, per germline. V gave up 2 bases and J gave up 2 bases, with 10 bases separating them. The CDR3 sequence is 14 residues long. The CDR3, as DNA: TGTGCCAGCAGTGAATCTAACGGCCCCTACGAGCAGTACTTC. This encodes CASSESNGPYEQYF.

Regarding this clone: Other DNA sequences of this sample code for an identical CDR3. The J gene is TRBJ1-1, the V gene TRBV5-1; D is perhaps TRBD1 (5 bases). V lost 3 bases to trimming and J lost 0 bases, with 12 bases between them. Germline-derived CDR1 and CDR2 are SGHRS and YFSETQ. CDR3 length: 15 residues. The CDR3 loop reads CASSSTGTVNTEAFF. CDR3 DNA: TGCGCCAGCAGCTCGACCGGGACGGTGAACACTGAAGCTTTCTTT.

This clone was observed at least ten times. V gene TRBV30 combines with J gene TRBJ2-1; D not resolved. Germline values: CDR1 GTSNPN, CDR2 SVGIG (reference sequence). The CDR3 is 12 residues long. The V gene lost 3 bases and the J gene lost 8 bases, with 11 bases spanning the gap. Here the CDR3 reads CAWSPGIYEQFF. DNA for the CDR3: TGTGCCTGGAGCCCCGGTATCTATGAGCAGTTCTTC.

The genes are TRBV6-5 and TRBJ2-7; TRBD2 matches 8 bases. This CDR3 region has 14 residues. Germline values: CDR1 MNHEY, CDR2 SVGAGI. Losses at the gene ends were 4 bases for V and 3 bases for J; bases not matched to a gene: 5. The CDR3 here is CASSSGTRNYEQYF. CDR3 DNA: TGTGCCAGCAGTTCCGGGACTAGGAACTACGAGCAGTACTTC.

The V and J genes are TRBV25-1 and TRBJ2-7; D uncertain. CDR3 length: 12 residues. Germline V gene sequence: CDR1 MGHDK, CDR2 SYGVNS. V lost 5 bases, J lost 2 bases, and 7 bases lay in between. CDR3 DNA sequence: TGTGCCAGCAGTTCAGGACCCTACGAGCAGTACTTC. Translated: CASSSGPYEQYF.

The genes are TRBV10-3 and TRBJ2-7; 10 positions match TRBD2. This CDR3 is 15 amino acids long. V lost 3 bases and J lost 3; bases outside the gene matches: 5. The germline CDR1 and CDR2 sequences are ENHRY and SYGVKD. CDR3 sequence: CAISDSRTSGYEQYF. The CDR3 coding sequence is TGTGCCATCAGTGACTCCAGGACTAGCGGCTACGAGCAGTACTTC.

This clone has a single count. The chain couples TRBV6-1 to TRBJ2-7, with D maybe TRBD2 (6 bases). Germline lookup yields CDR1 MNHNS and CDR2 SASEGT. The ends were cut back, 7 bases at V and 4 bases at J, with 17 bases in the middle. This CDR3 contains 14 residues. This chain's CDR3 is CASMRGPMGYEQYF. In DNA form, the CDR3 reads TGTGCCAGCATGCGGGGTCCGATGGGGTACGAGCAGTACTTC.

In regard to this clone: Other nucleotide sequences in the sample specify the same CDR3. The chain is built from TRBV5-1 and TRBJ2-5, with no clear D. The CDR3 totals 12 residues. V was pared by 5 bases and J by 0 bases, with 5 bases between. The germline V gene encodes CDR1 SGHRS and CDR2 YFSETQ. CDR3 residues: CASSQNQETQYF. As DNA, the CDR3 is TGCGCCAGCAGTCAGAACCAAGAGACCCAGTACTTC.

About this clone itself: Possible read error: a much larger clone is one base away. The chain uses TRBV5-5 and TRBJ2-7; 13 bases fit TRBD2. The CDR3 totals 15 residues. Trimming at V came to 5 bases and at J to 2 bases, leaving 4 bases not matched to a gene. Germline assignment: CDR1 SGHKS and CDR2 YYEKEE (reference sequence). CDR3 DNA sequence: TGTGCCAGCAGTTCGGGACTAGCGGGGACCTACGAGCAGTACTTC. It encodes CASSSGLAGTYEQYF.

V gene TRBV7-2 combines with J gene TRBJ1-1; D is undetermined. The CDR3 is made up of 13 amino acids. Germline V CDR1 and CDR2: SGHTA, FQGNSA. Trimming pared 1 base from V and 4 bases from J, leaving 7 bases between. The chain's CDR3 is CASSLVRATEAFF. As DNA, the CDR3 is TGTGCCAGCAGCTTAGTGCGGGCCACTGAAGCTTTCTTT.

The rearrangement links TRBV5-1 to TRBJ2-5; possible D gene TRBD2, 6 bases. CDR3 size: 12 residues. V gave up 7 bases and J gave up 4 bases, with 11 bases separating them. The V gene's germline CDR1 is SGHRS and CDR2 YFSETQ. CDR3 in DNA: TGCGCCAGCGGGATCGGGGGAGAGACCCAGTACTTC. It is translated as CASGIGGETQYF.

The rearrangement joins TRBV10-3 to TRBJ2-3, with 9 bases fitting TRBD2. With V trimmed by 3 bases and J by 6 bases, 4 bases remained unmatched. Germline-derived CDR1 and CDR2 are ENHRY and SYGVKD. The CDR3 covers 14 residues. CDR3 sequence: CAISEGLAMDTQYF. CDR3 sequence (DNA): TGTGCCATCAGTGAAGGACTAGCGATGGATACGCAGTATTTT.

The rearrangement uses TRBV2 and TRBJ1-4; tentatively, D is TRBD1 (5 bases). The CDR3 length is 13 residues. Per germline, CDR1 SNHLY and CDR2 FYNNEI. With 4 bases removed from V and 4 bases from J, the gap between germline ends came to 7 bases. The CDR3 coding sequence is TGTGCCAGCAGTGGACAGATTAATGAAAAACTGTTTTTT. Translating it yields CASSGQINEKLFF. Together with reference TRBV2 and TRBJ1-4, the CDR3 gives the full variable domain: EPEVTQTPSHQVTQMGQEVILRCVPISNHLYFYWYRQILGQKVEFLVSFYNNEISEKSEIFDDQFSVERPDGSNFTLKIRSTKLEDSAMYFCASSGQINEKLFFGSGTQLSVL.

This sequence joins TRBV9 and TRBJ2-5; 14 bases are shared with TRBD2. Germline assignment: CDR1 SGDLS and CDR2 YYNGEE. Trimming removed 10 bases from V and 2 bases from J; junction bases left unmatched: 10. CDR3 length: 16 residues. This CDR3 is CAPGLAGGPTQETQYF. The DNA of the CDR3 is TGTGCCCCTGGACTAGCGGGGGGACCTACACAAGAGACCCAGTACTTC. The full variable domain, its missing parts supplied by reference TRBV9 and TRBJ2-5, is DSGVTQTPKHLITATGQRVTLRCSPRSGDLSVYWYQQSLDQGLQFLIQYYNGEERAKGNILERFSAQQFPDLHSELNLSSLELGDSALYFCAPGLAGGPTQETQYFGPGTRLLVL.

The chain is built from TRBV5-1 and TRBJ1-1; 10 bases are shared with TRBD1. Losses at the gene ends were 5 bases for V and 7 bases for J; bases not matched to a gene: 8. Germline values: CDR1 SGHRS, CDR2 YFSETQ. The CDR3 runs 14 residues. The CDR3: CASRPGQGTDEAFF. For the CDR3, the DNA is TGCGCCAGCAGACCGGGACAGGGGACGGATGAAGCTTTCTTT.

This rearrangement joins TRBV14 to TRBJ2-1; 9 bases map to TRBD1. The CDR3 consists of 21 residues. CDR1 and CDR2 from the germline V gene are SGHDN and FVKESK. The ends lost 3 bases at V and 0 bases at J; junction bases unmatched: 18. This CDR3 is CASSQSPGQGPFLSSYNEQFF. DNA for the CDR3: TGTGCCAGCAGCCAGTCACCGGGACAGGGCCCATTCCTAAGCTCCTACAATGAGCAGTTCTTC. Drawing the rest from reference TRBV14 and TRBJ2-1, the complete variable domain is EAGVTQFPSHSVIEKGQTVTLRCDPISGHDNLYWYRRVMGKEIKFLLHFVKESKQDESGMPNNRFLAERTGGTYSTLKVQPAELEDSGVYFCASSQSPGQGPFLSSYNEQFFGPGTRLTVL.

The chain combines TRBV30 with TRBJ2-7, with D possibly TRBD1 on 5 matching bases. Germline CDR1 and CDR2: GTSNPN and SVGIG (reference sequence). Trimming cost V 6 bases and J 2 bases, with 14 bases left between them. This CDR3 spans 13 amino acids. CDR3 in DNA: TGTGCCTGCTCAGGGCGGATGACCTACGAGCAGTACTTC. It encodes CACSGRMTYEQYF.

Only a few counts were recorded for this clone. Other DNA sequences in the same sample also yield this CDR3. The CDR3 DNA follows: TGTGCCAGCAGCTTAGGGACAGATACGCAGTATTTT. Its protein product is CASSLGTDTQYF. The chain couples TRBV11-2 to TRBJ2-3; no firm D call. The CDR3 consists of 12 residues. CDR1 is SGHAT, CDR2 FQNNGV, per germline. V was pared by 1 base and J by 3 bases, with 2 bases between.

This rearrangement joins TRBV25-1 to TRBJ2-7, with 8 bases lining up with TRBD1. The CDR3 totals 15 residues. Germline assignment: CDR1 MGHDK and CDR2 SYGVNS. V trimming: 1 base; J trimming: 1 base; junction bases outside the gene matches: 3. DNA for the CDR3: TGTGCCAGCAGTGAATCCGGGACAGGATCCTACGAGCAGTACTTC. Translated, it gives CASSESGTGSYEQYF.

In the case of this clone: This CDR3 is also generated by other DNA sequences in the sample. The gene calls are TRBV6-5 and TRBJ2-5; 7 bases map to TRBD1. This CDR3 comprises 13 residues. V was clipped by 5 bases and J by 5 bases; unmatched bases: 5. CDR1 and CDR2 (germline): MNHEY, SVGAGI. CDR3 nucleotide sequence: TGTGCCAGCAGTCGAGGGGGCCGGGAGACCCAGTACTTC. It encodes CASSRGGRETQYF.